The 20 T cell receptor beta chains below all came from one sample that was sequenced in a study of blood T cell repertoires in COVID-19. This table comes from immunoSEQ multiplex PCR, and its TCRdb copy is limited to in-frame clones, with some not included. The repertoire holds some 220,000 clones, roughly 80% seen once, with 7.2% in the top ten. The material sequenced was peripheral blood. Receptors originate from a woman in her 70s with acute or convalescent COVID-19.

The V gene is TRBV19, the J gene TRBJ1-3; 8 bases fit TRBD1. The CDR3 has 17 amino acids. Germline lookup yields CDR1 LNHDA and CDR2 SQIVND (reference sequence). The trim removed 8 bases at V and 0 bases at J, leaving 12 bases unmatched. This CDR3 reads CASGSQDRASSGNTIYF. CDR3 DNA: TGTGCCAGTGGTTCTCAGGACAGGGCAAGCTCTGGAAACACCATATATTTT.

This clone was seen just once. V and J are TRBV7-2 and TRBJ2-2; D is perhaps TRBD2 (5 bases). The CDR3 spans 14 residues. Germline V lookup: CDR1 SGHTA, CDR2 FQGNSA. V was pared by 5 bases and J by 0 bases, with 7 bases between. CDR3 amino acids: CASSLGTNTGELFF. As DNA, the CDR3 is TGTGCCAGCAGCCTCGGGACGAACACCGGGGAGCTGTTTTTT. The full variable domain, completed using reference TRBV7-2 and TRBJ2-2, is GAGVSQSPSNKVTEKGKDVELRCDPISGHTALYWYRQSLGQGLEFLIYFQGNSAPDKSGLPSDRFSAERTGGSVSTLTIQRTQQEDSAVYLCASSLGTNTGELFFGEGSRLTVL.

The chain couples TRBV6-5 to TRBJ1-2; D perhaps matches TRBD1 (6 bases). CDR3 size: 14 residues. Germline V CDR1 and CDR2: MNHEY, SVGAGI. Trimming stripped 4 bases from V and 4 bases from J, with 13 bases between. CDR3 sequence: CASSFLGQRYGYTF. CDR3 in DNA: TGTGCCAGCAGTTTCCTCGGACAGCGCTATGGCTACACCTTC.

This sequence joins TRBV13 and TRBJ2-3; 15 positions match TRBD2. CDR1 is PRHDT and CDR2 is FYEKMQ in the germline V gene (reference sequence). This CDR3 spans 16 amino acids. V shed 5 bases and J 3 bases; nucleotides not matched to a gene: 3. This CDR3 is CASSLGLAGGTDTQYF. The CDR3 coding sequence is TGTGCCAGCAGCCTTGGACTAGCGGGGGGGACAGATACGCAGTATTTT. The entire variable domain, with the rest obtained from reference TRBV13 and TRBJ2-3, is as follows: AAGVIQSPRHLIKEKRETATLKCYPIPRHDTVYWYQQGPGQDPQFLISFYEKMQSDKGSIPDRFSAQQFSDYHSELNMSSLELGDSALYFCASSLGLAGGTDTQYFGPGTRLTVL.

V and J are TRBV12-3 or TRBV12-4 and TRBJ1-1, with no clear D. The V end was cut by 3 bases, the J end by 10 bases, with 12 bases between. There are 12 residues in the CDR3. The CDR3 loop is CASSFGQLGAFF. The CDR3 DNA follows: TGTGCCAGCAGTTTTGGGCAGCTGGGAGCTTTCTTT.

Details on this clone: Other DNA sequences within the sample encode an identical CDR3. V gene TRBV7-2 combines with J gene TRBJ2-7; D is undetermined. Germline CDR1 SGHTA, CDR2 FQGNSA. With 5 bases removed from V and 3 bases from J, the gap between germline ends came to 5 bases. The CDR3 runs 11 residues. DNA of the CDR3: TGTGCCAGCAGCCCGAGCTACGAGCAGTACTTC. Translated, it gives CASSPSYEQYF.

To note about this clone: Other nucleotide sequences in the sample specify the same CDR3. The V and J genes are TRBV7-3 and TRBJ2-5; 11 nucleotides line up with TRBD2. The CDR3 runs to 17 residues. Germline CDR1 reads SGHTA; CDR2 reads FQGTGA. The V and J ends lost 5 bases and 4 bases, in that order; junction bases with no gene match: 12. Here the CDR3 DNA reads TGTGCCAGCAGCCCAAGGGGTAGCGGGGGGGCCGGAGAGACCCAGTACTTC. This encodes CASSPRGSGGAGETQYF.

The chain links TRBV2 to TRBJ2-5; 10 nucleotides agree with TRBD2. J was trimmed by 2 bases and V by 4 bases; bases with no gene match: 13. Germline CDR1 and CDR2: SNHLY and FYNNEI. The CDR3 runs to 18 residues. This CDR3 reads CASSAPTFRTSGQETQYF. The CDR3 DNA is TGTGCCAGCAGTGCACCAACCTTTAGGACTAGCGGACAAGAGACCCAGTACTTC.

The rearrangement joins TRBV4-1 to TRBJ2-5; a weak D match, TRBD2 (6 bases). V dropped 0 bases and J dropped 7 bases, with 21 bases sitting between them. In germline, CDR1 is MGHRA, CDR2 YSYEKL. This CDR3 spans 17 amino acids. The CDR3 DNA reads TGCGCCAGCAGCCAAGATCTAGGAACCGCCCCGGAGGGGACCCAGTACTTC. Amino acids: CASSQDLGTAPEGTQYF.

CDR3 coding DNA: TGTGCCATCGGTGGGAGCTCCTACAATGAGCAGTTCTTC. It codes for CAIGGSSYNEQFF. The chain has TRBV10-3 and TRBJ2-1; D is perhaps TRBD2 (5 bases). CDR1 and CDR2 from the germline V gene are ENHRY and SYGVKD. This CDR3 is 13 amino acids long. V shed 8 bases and J shed 0 bases, with 8 bases lying between them.

As regards this clone: This sample also contains other DNA sequences that code for the same CDR3. The rearrangement links TRBV29-1 to TRBJ2-7; tentatively, D is TRBD2 (5 bases). The CDR3 consists of 13 residues. Trimming took off 4 bases at V and 2 bases at J, with 12 bases between the two ends. Germline assignment: CDR1 SQVTM and CDR2 ANQGSEA. This CDR3 reads CSVGEGLTYEQYF. CDR3 nucleotide sequence: TGCAGCGTTGGTGAGGGCCTAACCTACGAGCAGTACTTC.

CDR3 DNA sequence: TGTGCCAGTAGTATAGAGGGACAGACGAACACTGAAGCTTTCTTT. Amino acid sequence: CASSIEGQTNTEAFF. The chain recombines TRBV19 with TRBJ1-1; 7 bases align to TRBD1. J lost 1 base, V lost 0 bases, and 2 bases had no gene match. The CDR3 totals 15 residues. Germline lookup yields CDR1 LNHDA and CDR2 SQIVND (reference sequence).

The J gene is TRBJ2-5, the V gene TRBV29-1; D might be TRBD1 (5 bases). Between the trimmed V and J ends, which lost 6 bases and 11 bases, there was a span of 16 bases. The CDR3 length is 11 residues. Germline CDR1 SQVTM, CDR2 ANQGSEA. This chain's CDR3 is CSVVSGSAQYF. The CDR3 region has the DNA TGCAGCGTGGTCTCAGGGTCAGCTCAGTACTTC.

A word on this clone: Other DNA sequences from this sample encode an identical CDR3 as well. The V gene is TRBV27, the J gene TRBJ2-3; D not resolved. Trimming cost V 8 bases and J 4 bases, with 13 bases left between them. This CDR3 has 13 amino acids. Germline V gene sequence: CDR1 MNHEY, CDR2 SMNVEV (reference sequence). CDR3 in amino acids: CASGRAGADTQYF. For the CDR3, the DNA is TGTGCCAGCGGAAGAGCAGGCGCAGATACGCAGTATTTT.

The rearrangement uses TRBV11-2 and TRBJ1-2, with D perhaps matching TRBD1 (6 bases). Trimming pared 8 bases from V and 4 bases from J, leaving 14 bases between. This CDR3 region has 13 residues. Germline V gene lookup returns CDR1 SGHAT and CDR2 FQNNGV. The CDR3 loop reads CASRGQMGYGYTF. The CDR3 DNA reads TGTGCCAGCCGGGGACAAATGGGCTATGGCTACACCTTC.

A word on this clone: The same CDR3 can be traced to other DNA sequences in this sample. This chain uses TRBV7-9 with TRBJ2-7; D not resolved. The CDR3 is made up of 13 amino acids. The V end was cut by 0 bases, the J end by 1 base, with 4 bases between. CDR1 is SEHNR and CDR2 is FQNEAQ in the germline V gene (reference sequence). The CDR3 loop is CASSLANSYEQYF. CDR3 coding DNA: TGTGCCAGCAGCTTAGCCAATTCCTACGAGCAGTACTTC.

CDR3 region: CAISAGRTQETQYF. CDR3 in DNA: TGTGCCATCAGTGCCGGACGGACTCAAGAGACCCAGTACTTC. The V and J genes are TRBV10-3 and TRBJ2-5, with D possibly being TRBD2 (5 bases). From germline, CDR1 is ENHRY and CDR2 SYGVKD. The V end was cut by 4 bases, the J end by 2 bases, with 11 bases between. CDR3 size: 14 residues.

The rearrangement uses TRBV30 and TRBJ1-2, with 7 bases aligning to TRBD1. This CDR3 spans 14 amino acids. With V trimmed by 4 bases and J by 2 bases, 7 bases remained unmatched. CDR1 and CDR2 from the germline V gene are GTSNPN and SVGIG (reference sequence). CDR3 coding DNA: TGTGCCTGGACCCCCACAGGGGTCAACTATGGCTACACCTTC. Its translation is CAWTPTGVNYGYTF. The whole variable domain, filled in from reference TRBV30 and TRBJ1-2, reads SQTIHQWPATLVQPVGSPLSLECTVEGTSNPNLYWYRQAAGRGLQLLFYSVGIGQISSEVPQNLSASRPQDRQFILSSKKLLLSDSGFYLCAWTPTGVNYGYTFGSGTRLTVV.

The chain carries TRBV5-1 and TRBJ2-5; TRBD1 matches 7 bases. The J segment lost 4 bases and the V segment lost 6 bases, leaving 12 bases of the junction unmatched. Germline values: CDR1 SGHRS, CDR2 YFSETQ. The CDR3 consists of 15 residues. The CDR3 DNA follows: TGCGCCAGCACCCCGGCTGGGACAGCTGGAGAGACCCAGTACTTC. Translation: CASTPAGTAGETQYF.

The chain employs TRBV5-6 and TRBJ2-3, with unresolved D. This CDR3 region has 14 residues. In germline, CDR1 is SGHDT, CDR2 YYEEEE. The V gene lost 1 base and the J gene lost 4 bases, with 10 bases spanning the gap. The CDR3 spells CASSLLAVPDTQYF. The DNA for the CDR3 is TGTGCCAGCAGCTTGTTAGCCGTCCCAGATACGCAGTATTTT.